This T cell receptor (beta chain) originates from a study of cytomegalovirus exposure and HLA in healthy donors. The primer mix had 60 Vbeta and 13 Jbeta primers. Profiling relied on immunoSEQ multiplex PCR, and the TCRdb table lists in-frame clones only, not all of them. This table lists about 20,000 clones. Details on this clone: Its antigen is unidentified.

Per the germline V gene, CDR1 is SGHNT and CDR2 is YENEEA. The CDR3 contains 16 residues. V was pared by 2 bases and J by 8 bases, with 7 bases of the junction left unmatched. Findings and limits, study-wide: Cytomegalovirus-associated TCR beta chains were listed, numbering approximately 150. Later analysis identified a missense DCLRE1C variant that was linked to TCR beta V- and J-gene trimming. Some V segments, including TRBV6-2 and TRBV6-3, were excluded as indistinguishable.

Sequences were obtained from PBMCs. The receptor's source is a man in his 60s in good health and CMV-seropositive. The chain joins TRBV11-3 to TRBJ2-1, with TRBD2 matching 12 bases. The CDR3 region is CASSLRWTSGKYEQFF. In nucleotides, the CDR3 is TGTGCCAGCAGCTTAAGGTGGACTAGCGGGAAATATGAGCAGTTCTTC.